This entry features one T cell receptor beta chain sequence. Original handling: Using reference gene primer amplification, nucleated cell counts were estimated. Assay: immunoSEQ multiplex PCR; the TCRdb copy retains only in-frame clones and omits some. V, J and clone size were drawn from that table, and D and trimming were deduced from the DNA. Of 150,000 to 200,000 clones listed, over 75% were seen once; the top ten hold 9.5% to 11%. This CDR3 has 18 amino acids. Germline V gene lookup returns CDR1 KGHSH and CDR2 LQKENI. V gave up 2 bases and J gave up 0 bases, with 16 bases separating them. This sample was taken from a study of blood T cell repertoires in COVID-19. Study as a whole: COVID-19 samples collected from the United States, Italy and Spain covered acute and convalescent phases. T cells, B-cell-depleted T cells, or PBMCs provided the cDNA or gDNA that served as material.

The sample comprised peripheral blood. The chain joins TRBV18 to TRBJ2-2, with a weak D call TRBD1 (6 bases). This TCR was recovered from a man in his 60s with active or convalescent COVID-19. CDR3 loop: CASSPSQGRRTNTGELFF. In nucleotides, the CDR3 is TGTGCCAGCTCACCATCACAGGGACGCCGAACGAACACCGGGGAGCTGTTTTTT.